This T cell receptor beta chain was profiled in a study of control samples from healthy donors and cancer patients. Trimming took 5 bases from V and 1 from J, leaving 12 bases between them. CDR1 and CDR2 from the germline V gene are SGHVS and FNYEAQ. The CDR3 is 15 residues long. Only in-frame clones appear in the TCRdb table, and some are missing; sequencing was by immunoSEQ multiplex PCR. Here the sample spans roughly 140,000 clones, around 90% being singletons. The chain employs TRBV7-6 and TRBJ1-3; D gene uncertain. The sequencing input was blood. This receptor was obtained from a man aged 30-40 years in good health. Here the CDR3 reads CASSTLGGSGNTIYF. CDR3 bases: TGTGCCAGCAGCACGTTGGGAGGATCTGGAAACACCATATATTTT.